This T cell receptor (beta chain) is drawn from a study of OX40 agonist ivuxolimab in advanced cancers. The data were produced by immunoSEQ multiplex PCR, yet TCRdb's version contains in-frame clones alone and is incomplete. The sample lists more than 60,000 clones, 80% to 85% seen once, with around 4.5% in the top ten. This sequence originates from an adult with an advanced solid tumor such as melanoma, head and neck, liver or kidney cancer. This material consisted of CD4+ or CD8+ T cells sorted from blood, taken in a trial of the OX40 agonist ivuxolimab.

CDR3 sequence: CASSFYQGVSTDTQYF. The CDR3 coding sequence is TGTGCCAGCAGCTTTTATCAGGGGGTTAGCACAGATACGCAGTATTTT. The V gene is TRBV7-3, the J gene TRBJ2-3; TRBD1 aligns across 7 bases. CDR1 and CDR2 from the germline V gene are SGHTA and FQGTGA. The CDR3 has 16 residues. The trim removed 3 bases at V and 0 bases at J, leaving 6 bases unmatched.